A single sample gave rise to the 29 T cell receptor beta chains below, sequenced in a study of OX40 agonist ivuxolimab in advanced cancers. TCRdb keeps only in-frame clones here, not all; method: immunoSEQ multiplex PCR. Here the sample spans roughly 40,000 clones, 75% to 90% being singletons. The sample in question was CD4+ or CD8+ T cells sorted from blood, obtained in a trial of the OX40 agonist ivuxolimab. The source of these receptors is an adult with an advanced solid tumor such as melanoma, head and neck, liver or kidney cancer.

This clone was seen more than once but under ten times. The chain links TRBV28 to TRBJ2-3; 8 bases map to TRBD1. The V gene's germline CDR1 is MDHEN and CDR2 SYDVKM. The V and J ends lost 6 bases and 3 bases, in that order; junction bases with no gene match: 2. The CDR3 spans 13 residues. The CDR3 DNA follows: TGTGCCAGCAGGAGGACAGGGACAGATACGCAGTATTTT. Translating gives CASRRTGTDTQYF.

V is TRBV7-3 and J is TRBJ2-7; D could derive from TRBD1 or TRBD2 (6 bases each). Germline values: CDR1 SGHTA, CDR2 FQGTGA. Deletions cut 0 bases from V and 6 bases from J, with 18 bases between. The CDR3 is made up of 16 amino acids. The CDR3 here is CASSLTGGQLLGEQYF. The CDR3 DNA reads TGTGCCAGCAGCTTAACCGGGGGACAACTCCTAGGCGAGCAGTACTTC.

V gene TRBV11-2 combines with J gene TRBJ2-1; 9 bases line up with TRBD2. Germline V gives CDR1 SGHAT, CDR2 FQNNGV. Trimming cost V 3 bases and J 2 bases; bases outside gene matches: 2. The CDR3 loop spans 15 amino acids. CDR3 coding DNA: TGTGCCAGCAGCTTGACTAGCGGAGCCTACAATGAGCAGTTCTTC. Encoded protein: CASSLTSGAYNEQFF.

The CDR3: CASSPGGSPLLEKLFF. Here the CDR3 DNA reads TGTGCCAGCAGCCCCGGCGGATCCCCCCTCTTGGAAAAACTGTTTTTT. The chain combines TRBV11-2 with TRBJ1-4; D gene ambiguous. Trimming cost V 5 bases and J 8 bases, with 21 bases left between them. Looked up from germline, CDR1 is SGHAT and CDR2 is FQNNGV. The CDR3 covers 16 residues. The full variable domain, completed using reference TRBV11-2 and TRBJ1-4, is EAGVAQSPRYKIIEKRQSVAFWCNPISGHATLYWYQQILGQGPKLLIQFQNNGVVDDSQLPKDRFSAERLKGVDSTLKIQPAKLEDSAVYLCASSPGGSPLLEKLFFGSGTQLSVL.

V and J are TRBV19 and TRBJ2-6; D is undetermined. Germline V gene sequence: CDR1 LNHDA, CDR2 SQIVND (reference sequence). This CDR3 is built from 15 residues. V lost 7 bases and J 0 bases, leaving 10 bases between the germline ends. The CDR3 sequence is CASTLGSSGANVLTF. The DNA of the CDR3 is TGTGCCAGTACCCTGGGCAGCTCTGGGGCCAACGTCCTGACTTTC.

V usage is TRBV5-4 and J usage is TRBJ2-2, with a tentative D call TRBD2 (6 bases). Trimming pared 3 bases from V and 3 bases from J, leaving 15 bases between. The CDR3 sequence is 16 residues long. Germline values: CDR1 SGHNT, CDR2 YYREEE (reference sequence). The CDR3 is CASSSIGEVYTGELFF. The CDR3 bases are TGTGCCAGCAGCTCGATAGGGGAGGTTTACACCGGGGAGCTGTTTTTT.

The chain links TRBV10-1 to TRBJ2-1; TRBD1 agrees at 8 bases. The CDR3 is 13 residues long. Germline V gene lookup returns CDR1 WNHNN and CDR2 SYGVQD (reference sequence). V lost 8 bases and J lost 8; bases outside the gene matches: 8. CDR3 in DNA: TGCGCCAGCCAGGGACAGGCTGGCCATGAGCAGTTCTTC. Translating gives CASQGQAGHEQFF.

The chain employs TRBV10-1 and TRBJ2-3, with TRBD2 identical over 7 bases. The CDR3 runs 14 residues. Trimming took 2 bases from V and 4 from J; bases not matched to a gene: 3. The germline V gene encodes CDR1 WNHNN and CDR2 SYGVQD (reference sequence). DNA of the CDR3: TGCGCCAGCAGTGAGATACGGGGGGCAGATACGCAGTATTTT. Encoded protein: CASSEIRGADTQYF.

This rearrangement joins TRBV10-1 to TRBJ2-5; 13 bases fit TRBD2. Per the germline V gene, CDR1 is WNHNN and CDR2 is SYGVQD (reference sequence). After removal of 0 bases from V and 7 bases from J, the junction contained 8 bases not matched to a gene. The CDR3 sequence is 17 residues long. The CDR3 DNA sequence: TGCGCCAGCAGTGAGTCGCCCGGGACTAGCGGGATGGGGACCCAGTACTTC. Its protein is CASSESPGTSGMGTQYF.

The chain carries TRBV7-9 and TRBJ1-2; no clear D. V was shortened by 2 bases and J by 3 bases, with 7 bases between the two germline ends. The germline CDR1 and CDR2 sequences are SEHNR and FQNEAQ (reference sequence). This CDR3 contains 13 residues. As DNA, the CDR3 is TGTGCCAGCAGCTTATCGGAGGACTATGGCTACACCTTC. Its protein product is CASSLSEDYGYTF.

The DNA for the CDR3 is TGCGCCAGCAGTGAGGTTAATGAGCAGTTCTTC. Amino acid sequence: CASSEVNEQFF. The genes are TRBV10-2 and TRBJ2-1; the D is unclear. The ends were cut back, 2 bases at V and 7 bases at J, with 3 bases in the middle. Germline lookup yields CDR1 WSHSY and CDR2 SAAADI. The CDR3 totals 11 residues.

The V call is TRBV6-1, the J call TRBJ2-1; D uncertain. The V end lost 0 bases, the J end lost 0 bases, and 6 bases lay between the germline ends. The CDR3 covers 15 residues. Germline loops: CDR1 MNHNS, CDR2 SASEGT. In DNA form, the CDR3 reads TGTGCCAGCAGTGAAGCCGGTAACTCCTACAATGAGCAGTTCTTC. Residues: CASSEAGNSYNEQFF.

The chain links TRBV2 to TRBJ2-1; 7 bases map to TRBD2. The CDR3 totals 15 residues. With 4 bases clipped from V and 6 bases from J, the junction kept 9 bases outside the gene matches. The germline V gene encodes CDR1 SNHLY and CDR2 FYNNEI. The CDR3 is CASSGAGLVGNEQFF. In DNA, the CDR3 is TGTGCCAGCAGTGGGGCTGGACTAGTAGGCAATGAGCAGTTCTTC.

The chain recombines TRBV2 with TRBJ2-7; D gene ambiguous. Germline CDR1 is SNHLY and CDR2 is FYNNEI. The CDR3 is made up of 12 amino acids. V lost 8 bases to trimming and J lost 0 bases, with 8 bases between them. Here the CDR3 reads CASVSSSYEQYF. For the CDR3, the DNA is TGTGCCAGCGTGTCTAGCTCCTACGAGCAGTACTTC.

This clone showed up just once. The rearrangement links TRBV28 to TRBJ2-7; either TRBD1 or TRBD2 may fit D (6 bases each). Per germline, CDR1 MDHEN and CDR2 SYDVKM. The V end lost 8 bases, the J end lost 0 bases, and 17 bases lay between the germline ends. CDR3 size: 15 residues. In DNA, the CDR3 is TGTGCCAGCTCCCAATGGGGGGCTAGCTCCTACGAGCAGTACTTC. It translates to CASSQWGASSYEQYF.

The chain joins TRBV30 to TRBJ2-3, with D maybe TRBD1 (5 bases). This CDR3 is built from 14 residues. V lost 8 bases, J lost 2 bases, and 17 bases lay in between. CDR1 is GTSNPN, CDR2 SVGIG, per germline (reference sequence). The CDR3 DNA sequence: TGTGCCGCGAGCTCTGGGGCCCTCACAGATACGCAGTATTTT. It encodes CAASSGALTDTQYF.

This sequence joins TRBV28 and TRBJ1-2, with TRBD1 as a possible D gene (5 bases). CDR1 and CDR2 (germline): MDHEN, SYDVKM. The CDR3 totals 12 residues. Trimming cost V 3 bases and J 8 bases, with 10 bases left between them. The CDR3 sequence is CASSFQGPGYTF. Written as DNA, the CDR3 is TGTGCCAGCAGTTTCCAGGGTCCCGGCTACACCTTC.

This chain joins TRBV30 and TRBJ2-5; D is ambiguous. The end of the DNA fits TRBJ2-7 better, so the J call may be wrong. Germline lookup yields CDR1 GTSNPN and CDR2 SVGIG (reference sequence). This CDR3 has 13 residues. The CDR3 DNA reads TGTGCCTGGAACCGGGTTTTAACCTACGAGCAGTACTTC. As protein: CAWNRVLTYEQYF.

This chain joins TRBV4-2 and TRBJ1-4; D possibly corresponds to TRBD1 (6 bases). V dropped 3 bases and J dropped 2 bases, with 13 bases sitting between them. CDR1 LGHNA and CDR2 YNFKEQ come from the germline V gene. The CDR3 totals 16 residues. The CDR3 DNA reads as TGTGCCAGCAGCCAGGAAGAGGGGGGGACTAATGAAAAACTGTTTTTT. Translation gives CASSQEEGGTNEKLFF.

V and J are TRBV30 and TRBJ2-3; 9 positions match TRBD1. CDR3 length: 16 residues. Germline values: CDR1 GTSNPN, CDR2 SVGIG (reference sequence). Trimming removed 1 base from V and 1 base from J; junction bases left unmatched: 6. CDR3 nucleotides: TGTGCCTGGAGTGCCGGGACAGGGAAACGCACAGATACGCAGTATTTT. The encoded protein is CAWSAGTGKRTDTQYF.

This clone was found once. This chain uses TRBV27 with TRBJ1-4; TRBD1 matches 7 bases. V trimming: 5 bases; J trimming: 4 bases; junction bases outside the gene matches: 19. The CDR3 totals 19 residues. Looked up from germline, CDR1 is MNHEY and CDR2 is SMNVEV (reference sequence). DNA for the CDR3: TGTGCCAGCAGTCCGTCCACGTCCTCGTGGACAGGAAGTAATGAAAAACTGTTTTTT. Translation: CASSPSTSSWTGSNEKLFF.

The chain employs TRBV7-3 and TRBJ2-3, with 12 bases aligning to TRBD2. V shed 3 bases, J shed 7 bases, and the junction held 5 bases outside the gene matches. This CDR3 contains 15 residues. Germline V CDR1 and CDR2: SGHTA, FQGTGA. CDR3 in DNA: TGTGCCAGCAGCTTGTCTAGCGGGGGGGTGAATACGCAGTATTTT. Translating it yields CASSLSSGGVNTQYF. Together with reference TRBV7-3 and TRBJ2-3, the CDR3 gives the full variable domain: GAGVSQTPSNKVTEKGKYVELRCDPISGHTALYWYRQSLGQGPEFLIYFQGTGAADDSGLPNDRFFAVRPEGSVSTLKIQRTERGDSAVYLCASSLSSGGVNTQYFGPGTRLTVL.

The chain uses TRBV2 and TRBJ2-3; no clear D. Germline lookup yields CDR1 SNHLY and CDR2 FYNNEI. The CDR3 runs 15 residues. The V end was cut by 4 bases, the J end by 2 bases, with 13 bases between. CDR3 DNA: TGTGCCAGCAGTGGAGGTCGCCTAACCACAGATACGCAGTATTTT. It translates to CASSGGRLTTDTQYF.

The V gene is TRBV5-6, the J gene TRBJ1-5, with D perhaps TRBD1 (6 bases). The CDR3 length is 12 residues. Germline loops: CDR1 SGHDT, CDR2 YYEEEE. V lost 0 bases to trimming and J lost 12 bases, with 10 bases between them. The CDR3 sequence is CASSLAGRGQHF. The CDR3 DNA follows: TGTGCCAGCAGCTTGGCCGGCAGGGGCCAGCATTTT.

V usage is TRBV18 and J usage is TRBJ2-1; 8 nucleotides agree with TRBD2. The CDR3 has 15 amino acids. V dropped 2 bases and J dropped 5; count of bases not matched to a gene: 5. Germline CDR1 KGHSH, CDR2 LQKENI. The CDR3: CASSPILAGDNEQFF. The CDR3 DNA follows: TGTGCCAGCTCACCAATCCTAGCGGGTGACAATGAGCAGTTCTTC.

The J gene is TRBJ1-1, the V gene TRBV19; possibly TRBD1 for D (5 bases). The germline V and J ends were trimmed by 3 bases and 3 bases, with 20 bases remaining between them. CDR3 length equals 17 residues. Germline CDR1 is LNHDA and CDR2 is SQIVND (reference sequence). In nucleotides, the CDR3 is TGTGCCAGTAGTATGAGTCGACTTCCTGGGACCGACACTGAAGCTTTCTTT. Its protein is CASSMSRLPGTDTEAFF.

This sequence joins TRBV6-9 and TRBJ2-1; 7 bases are shared with TRBD2. With 0 bases clipped from V and 2 bases from J, the junction kept 1 base outside the gene matches. This CDR3 is built from 15 residues. Germline V gene lookup returns CDR1 MNHGY and CDR2 SVAAGI. The CDR3 region is CASSYSGTTYNEQFF. In nucleotides, the CDR3 is TGTGCCAGCAGTTATTCCGGGACTACCTACAATGAGCAGTTCTTC.

The chain links TRBV9 to TRBJ2-3, with 7 bases matching TRBD2. J lost 0 bases, V lost 2 bases, and 3 bases had no gene match. Germline V CDR1 and CDR2: SGDLS, YYNGEE. This CDR3 has 15 amino acids. CDR3 residues: CASSVLAASTDTQYF. The CDR3 DNA reads TGTGCCAGCAGCGTCCTAGCGGCTAGCACAGATACGCAGTATTTT.

In this sample, this clone turned up once. The rearrangement links TRBV19 to TRBJ2-1; no definite D call. V shed 5 bases and J shed 0 bases, with 11 bases lying between them. CDR3 length: 15 residues. Germline CDR1 is LNHDA and CDR2 is SQIVND (reference sequence). The CDR3 region has the DNA TGTGCCAGTAGTCTCGCGGAGAGCTCCTACAATGAGCAGTTCTTC. Protein: CASSLAESSYNEQFF.